This passage covers 28 T cell receptor beta chains from one sample sequenced in a study of T cell responses to AZD1222 COVID-19 vaccine. TCRdb keeps only in-frame clones here, not all; method: immunoSEQ multiplex PCR. The data contain around 130,000 clones, 80% to 90% of them singletons. This sample comprised peripheral blood, obtained on day 0 of AZD1222 vaccination. These receptors were collected from an adult in good health.

V gene TRBV7-3 combines with J gene TRBJ2-1, with D tentatively TRBD2 (6 bases). The germline CDR1 and CDR2 sequences are SGHTA and FQGTGA. V was pared by 0 bases and J by 14 bases, with 14 bases between. The CDR3 sequence is 13 residues long. The CDR3 DNA follows: TGTGCCAGCAGCTTAACCCAGGAGGGTGAAGAGTTCTTC. Translation gives CASSLTQEGEEFF.

This chain joins TRBV18 and TRBJ2-7; 7 bases align to TRBD2. The CDR3 length is 13 residues. The V gene's germline CDR1 is KGHSH and CDR2 LQKENI. Losses at the gene ends were 2 bases for V and 5 bases for J; bases not matched to a gene: 3. The CDR3 region is CASSPTGGHEQYF. The CDR3 bases are TGTGCCAGCTCACCAACGGGGGGTCACGAGCAGTACTTC. The variable domain in full, completed from reference TRBV18 and TRBJ2-7, reads NAGVMQNPRHLVRRRGQEARLRCSPMKGHSHVYWYRQLPEEGLKFMVYLQKENIIDESGMPKERFSAEFPKEGPSILRIQQVVRGDSAAYFCASSPTGGHEQYFGPGTRLTVT.

V and J are TRBV7-9 and TRBJ2-1; 10 positions match TRBD2. The V segment lost 4 bases and the J segment 0 bases; nucleotides outside the gene matches: 3. CDR1 and CDR2 (germline): SEHNR, FQNEAQ (reference sequence). The CDR3 runs 16 residues. For the CDR3, the DNA is TGTGCCAGCAGCTCGGGACTAGCGCGCTCCTACAATGAGCAGTTCTTC. Its translation: CASSSGLARSYNEQFF.

The CDR3 DNA is TGTGCCAGCAGTACCCAGGGACAGGGGCCAAATCAGCCCCAGCATTTT. This encodes CASSTQGQGPNQPQHF. The chain employs TRBV6-2 or TRBV6-3 and TRBJ1-5, with 10 bases that match TRBD1. The junction had 8 bases not matched to a gene; V was cut back by 5 bases and J by 4 bases. The CDR3 has 16 residues. Germline CDR1 is MNHEY and CDR2 is SVGEGT.

For the CDR3, the DNA is TGTGCCAGCAGAAGCCCCGGGCTGAACACTGAAGCTTTCTTT. It is translated as CASRSPGLNTEAFF. The rearrangement joins TRBV27 to TRBJ1-1; D is ambiguous. The germline V and J ends were trimmed by 6 bases and 0 bases, with 11 bases remaining between them. Germline V lookup: CDR1 MNHEY, CDR2 SMNVEV (reference sequence). The CDR3 totals 14 residues.

V is TRBV19 and J is TRBJ1-5; perhaps TRBD1 as D (5 bases). Trimming removed 3 bases at V and 0 bases at J, with 18 bases between. The CDR3 has 18 residues. Germline-derived CDR1 and CDR2 are LNHDA and SQIVND (reference sequence). The CDR3 DNA reads as TGTGCCAGTAGTATTGGGGGACCACAGGACTATAGCAATCAGCCCCAGCATTTT. Translated, it gives CASSIGGPQDYSNQPQHF.

The chain joins TRBV5-6 to TRBJ2-1, with TRBD1 matching over 8 bases. The V and J ends lost 3 bases and 7 bases, in that order; junction bases with no gene match: 6. The germline gives CDR1 SGHDT, CDR2 YYEEEE. This CDR3 is 14 amino acids long. The CDR3 loop reads CASSYEDRANEQFF. Written as DNA, the CDR3 is TGTGCCAGCAGCTATGAGGACAGGGCTAATGAGCAGTTCTTC.

This chain joins TRBV5-1 and TRBJ1-5; D unclear. Trimming removed 10 bases at V and 4 bases at J, with 15 bases between. The CDR3 is made up of 13 amino acids. Germline V gene data show CDR1 as SGHRS and CDR2 as YFSETQ. The CDR3 loop is CAATRISNQPQHF. CDR3 sequence (DNA): TGCGCCGCAACACGCATTTCAAATCAGCCCCAGCATTTT.

V is TRBV3-1 (or the pseudogene TRBV3-2) and J is TRBJ2-1; D not certain. The germline CDR1 and CDR2 sequences are LGHDT and YNNKEL (reference sequence). V was shortened by 0 bases and J by 0 bases, with 12 bases between the two germline ends. This CDR3 comprises 17 residues. The CDR3 bases are TGTGCCAGCAGCCAAGATCTTGCGTTTTTCTCCTACAATGAGCAGTTCTTC. The encoded protein is CASSQDLAFFSYNEQFF.

The chain combines TRBV4-1 with TRBJ1-2; D not certain. The CDR3 loop spans 15 amino acids. Looked up from germline, CDR1 is MGHRA and CDR2 is YSYEKL. Trimming removed 8 bases from V and 8 bases from J, with 24 bases in between. CDR3 in DNA: TGCGCCAGCGCGGGGTTGCAAGATTTCCGGGGAGGCTACACCTTC. As protein: CASAGLQDFRGGYTF.

This clone showed up just a few times. The V gene is TRBV4-2, the J gene TRBJ2-7; D might be TRBD1 (6 bases). Trimming removed 1 base from V and 6 bases from J, with 19 bases in between. CDR3 length: 16 amino acids. Germline values: CDR1 LGHNA, CDR2 YNFKEQ. The CDR3 here is CASSQGKGAGAGEQYF. The DNA of the CDR3 is TGTGCCAGCAGCCAAGGGAAAGGAGCAGGGGCGGGCGAGCAGTACTTC.

This chain links TRBV27 with TRBJ2-7; 7 nucleotides line up with TRBD2. The CDR3 totals 18 residues. Trimming removed 5 bases from V and 3 bases from J; junction bases left unmatched: 19. The V gene's germline CDR1 is MNHEY and CDR2 SMNVEV (reference sequence). In DNA form, the CDR3 reads TGTGCCAGCAGTCCCCTTACAACCCTAGCGGCACAACTCTACGAGCAGTACTTC. This sequence encodes CASSPLTTLAAQLYEQYF.

V and J are TRBV28 and TRBJ1-2; 8 bases line up with TRBD1. CDR1 MDHEN and CDR2 SYDVKM come from the germline V gene. V shed 10 bases, J shed 4 bases, and the junction held 5 bases outside the gene matches. CDR3 length: 12 amino acids. The CDR3 region is CATRTGSYGYTF. CDR3 nucleotides: TGTGCCACAAGGACAGGGAGCTATGGCTACACCTTC.

The rearrangement links TRBV5-1 to TRBJ2-2, with TRBD2 matching over 7 bases. Germline V gene sequence: CDR1 SGHRS, CDR2 YFSETQ. The CDR3 extends over 14 amino acids. The junction had 4 bases not matched to a gene; V was cut back by 4 bases and J by 4 bases. CDR3 sequence (DNA): TGCGCCAGCAGCCGGGGAGGGGTCACCGGGGAGCTGTTTTTT. Encoded protein: CASSRGGVTGELFF.

The V gene is TRBV11-2, the J gene TRBJ2-1, with TRBD1 matching over 9 bases. Trimming cost V 9 bases and J 3 bases; bases outside gene matches: 6. Germline V gene sequence: CDR1 SGHAT, CDR2 FQNNGV. This CDR3 has 14 residues. CDR3 sequence (DNA): TGTGCCAGTAAACCGGGACAGGGCTACAATGAGCAGTTCTTC. Protein sequence: CASKPGQGYNEQFF.

The table lists this clone with a count of one. The V call is TRBV2, the J call TRBJ2-3; tentatively, D is TRBD2 (6 bases). Germline loops: CDR1 SNHLY, CDR2 FYNNEI. This CDR3 comprises 15 residues. Trimming removed 2 bases from V and 2 bases from J, with 11 bases in between. The CDR3 nucleotides are TGTGCCAGCAGTGAACGCCGGGGGAACACAGATACGCAGTATTTT. The encoded protein is CASSERRGNTDTQYF.

V usage is TRBV2 and J usage is TRBJ2-3; D is possibly TRBD1 or TRBD2 (6 bases each). The CDR3 consists of 14 residues. The V gene's germline CDR1 is SNHLY and CDR2 FYNNEI. V was shortened by 11 bases and J by 3 bases, with 18 bases between the two germline ends. CDR3 loop: CAGGTTQGTDTQYF. CDR3 bases: TGTGCCGGAGGGACCACCCAGGGGACAGATACGCAGTATTTT. The whole variable domain, remainder taken from reference TRBV2 and TRBJ2-3, is EPEVTQTPSHQVTQMGQEVILRCVPISNHLYFYWYRQILGQKVEFLVSFYNNEISEKSEIFDDQFSVERPDGSNFTLKIRSTKLEDSAMYFCAGGTTQGTDTQYFGPGTRLTVL.

The chain links TRBV30 to TRBJ2-7; tentative D call: TRBD2 (7 bases). The CDR3 totals 15 residues. CDR1 is GTSNPN and CDR2 is SVGIG in the germline V gene (reference sequence). Trimming stripped 2 bases from V and 9 bases from J, with 23 bases between. The CDR3 here is CAWSRPGLQGSGQYF. The CDR3 bases are TGTGCCTGGAGTCGTCCGGGACTACAGGGTTCTGGGCAGTACTTC.

The chain employs TRBV12-3 or TRBV12-4 and TRBJ2-7; D ambiguous. V shed 7 bases and J shed 1 base, with 5 bases lying between them. The CDR3 has 11 amino acids. The CDR3 DNA sequence: TGTGCCAGCACCTTTTCCTACGAGCAGTACTTC. Translated: CASTFSYEQYF.

The rearrangement links TRBV30 to TRBJ2-1, with unresolved D. Germline V gene data show CDR1 as GTSNPN and CDR2 as SVGIG (reference sequence). The germline V and J ends were trimmed by 2 bases and 9 bases, with 17 bases remaining between them. The CDR3 sequence is 14 residues long. CDR3 nucleotides: TGTGCCTGGAGTCCCCCATCGACGGGCCGTGAGCAGTTCTTC. Its translation: CAWSPPSTGREQFF.

The rearrangement joins TRBV3-1 (or the pseudogene TRBV3-2) to TRBJ1-5; D not certain. V was cut by 2 bases and J by 7 bases, with 9 bases left in between. The CDR3 has 13 amino acids. Germline CDR1 and CDR2: LGHDT and YNNKEL (reference sequence). In DNA form, the CDR3 reads TGTGCCAGCAGCCAACAGATGAGCCAGCCCCAGCATTTT. It translates to CASSQQMSQPQHF.

The V gene is TRBV24-1, the J gene TRBJ2-7; no definite D call. CDR3 length: 12 residues. V lost 5 bases, J lost 4 bases, and 8 bases lay in between. Germline V CDR1 and CDR2: KGHDR, SFDVKD. The CDR3 DNA reads TGTGCCACCAGTGGGAAAGGGTACGAGCAGTACTTC. This translates into CATSGKGYEQYF.

This clone was counted a single time. The V call is TRBV27, the J call TRBJ2-1, with 7 positions matching TRBD1. Trimming cost V 5 bases and J 5 bases; bases outside gene matches: 9. Germline V gene lookup returns CDR1 MNHEY and CDR2 SMNVEV (reference sequence). This CDR3 contains 15 residues. As DNA, the CDR3 is TGTGCCAGCAGTCTACAGGGGACGGTTAACAATGAGCAGTTCTTC. Protein product: CASSLQGTVNNEQFF.

V is TRBV2 and J is TRBJ2-3, with TRBD2 as a possible D gene (5 bases). Trimming removed 2 bases from V and 2 bases from J, with 8 bases in between. The CDR3 spans 14 residues. Germline CDR1 and CDR2: SNHLY and FYNNEI. The CDR3 region has the DNA TGTGCCAGCAGTGAACGGGAAAACACAGATACGCAGTATTTT. Protein product: CASSERENTDTQYF.

V and J are TRBV19 and TRBJ2-7; D is possibly TRBD2 (6 bases). From germline, CDR1 is LNHDA and CDR2 SQIVND (reference sequence). Trimming pared 3 bases from V and 4 bases from J, leaving 7 bases between. This CDR3 region has 12 residues. In DNA form, the CDR3 reads TGTGCCAGTAGTATGGGGGGTTACGAGCAGTACTTC. Protein sequence: CASSMGGYEQYF.

J is TRBJ2-7 and V is TRBV29-1; no clear D gene. This CDR3 is 14 amino acids long. V lost 6 bases, J lost 4 bases, and 19 bases lay in between. Germline CDR1 and CDR2: SQVTM and ANQGSEA. The CDR3 DNA follows: TGCAGCGTCCCATCGGCCGAACCTCCTTACGAGCAGTACTTC. Amino acid sequence: CSVPSAEPPYEQYF.

The genes are TRBV30 and TRBJ2-3; D gene ambiguous. CDR1 and CDR2 (germline): GTSNPN, SVGIG (reference sequence). The germline V and J ends were trimmed by 7 bases and 5 bases, with 19 bases remaining between them. The CDR3 is 14 amino acids. Here the CDR3 DNA reads TGTGCCTTGATCTCGCTAGTAGGCGTAGATACGCAGTATTTT. Its translation: CALISLVGVDTQYF.

This chain joins TRBV12-3 or TRBV12-4 and TRBJ2-7, with D unclear. The V end was cut by 6 bases, the J end by 6 bases, with 9 bases between. The CDR3 runs to 11 residues. The CDR3 spells CASSSGPEQYF. The DNA of the CDR3 is TGTGCCAGCAGCTCCGGACCCGAGCAGTACTTC.